This T cell receptor beta chain was recorded in a study of cytotoxic CD8 clonotypes in ibrutinib-treated CLL (TCRdb year 2021). For context, the study as a whole: In this cohort, approximately 15 patients were treatment-naive and under 13 were relapsed/refractory, while roughly 17 had unmutated IGHV. Partial responses were observed in 24 patients and complete responses in 2; after a median follow-up of 68 months, remission was maintained in 15 or so patients and progression was observed in roughly twelve. Response samples were taken after a median of 12 months on treatment, ranging from about 6 to 40 months. On average, each sample yielded around 230,000 productive templates and 80,000 to 95,000 productive rearrangements. Longitudinal samples were available for about 30% of the 86 trial participants. Cryopreserved peripheral blood mononuclear cells were collected before treatment, at response, and at either disease progression or sustained remission. All remission and progressive disease samples were collected while patients were still receiving ibrutinib. Study-wide findings and limitations: Sampling times were not matched between sustained-remission and progressing patients, and lymph node repertoires were not studied. Baseline clonality exceeded that of age-matched healthy donors and correlated strongly with circulating CD8+ T-cell counts. Public clonotypes were found to be uncommon and were observed to contract or remain stable during treatment; the increase in clonality was shown to reflect expansion of private clonotypes at ibrutinib response. Clonality increased at ibrutinib response, stayed stable in sustained remission, and fell back toward baseline at progression.

Approximately 2 micrograms of genomic DNA were extracted from cryopreserved PBMCs for TCR beta library preparation. High-throughput TCR beta sequencing was performed on longitudinal blood samples from CLL patients receiving ibrutinib monotherapy. The patients took part in an open-label, single-center phase 2 trial of ibrutinib monotherapy. Each clonotype received, on average, roughly 9.6x coverage in deep resolution sequencing performed on a MiSeq, where the target depth lay between 1 in 1 million and 1 in 200,000 T cells. The immunoSEQ hsTCRB Kit was used to generate TCR beta libraries. Processing in the source paper ran as follows. ImmunoSEQ Data Assistant and ImmunoSEQ Analyzer were used for data analysis, and V, D and J genes were assigned according to IMGT definitions. Clonality, which ranges from 0 to 1, was calculated as one minus the normalized Shannon entropy of productive rearrangement frequencies. Only overrepresented clonotypes making up at least 0.05% of each patient's repertoire were included in the public clonotype analysis. Some 14 age-matched healthy donor repertoires from immuneACCESS served as clonality controls. TCRdb obtained this table from immuneACCESS and retained in-frame rearrangements with V and J assigned. These tables miss some clones; where compared with another copy, unresolved V genes account for less than half of the shortfall, and the remainder is unexplained. The V and J calls and the clone size are those of that table, but D and trimming were determined from the DNA. This sample lists fewer than 400,000 clones; roughly 70% were detected once. The ten largest clonotypes hold roughly 6.7% of the sample.

Comment on this clone: The target of this receptor is not known. No much larger clone is present one base from it, and per-base qualities are unavailable.

The material was PBMCs, obtained after 36 months of ibrutinib treatment. This clonotype was sampled from a human donor with chronic lymphocytic leukemia.

The CDR3 in this case is CSLGSVDKGDTQYF. The DNA sequence is as follows: TGCAGCCTGGGCTCGGTTGATAAGGGAGATACGCAGTATTTT. This chain is built from TRBV29-1 and TRBJ2-3; the D gene is not confidently resolved. CDR1 and CDR2 are drawn from the germline V gene: SQVTM, ANQGSEA. CDR3 length: 14 amino acids, cysteine to phenylalanine. The read is trimmed to its CDR3 DNA, 42 bases read in frame from base 1. Trimming removed 8 bases from V and 5 bases from J, leaving 20 bases between the germline ends.